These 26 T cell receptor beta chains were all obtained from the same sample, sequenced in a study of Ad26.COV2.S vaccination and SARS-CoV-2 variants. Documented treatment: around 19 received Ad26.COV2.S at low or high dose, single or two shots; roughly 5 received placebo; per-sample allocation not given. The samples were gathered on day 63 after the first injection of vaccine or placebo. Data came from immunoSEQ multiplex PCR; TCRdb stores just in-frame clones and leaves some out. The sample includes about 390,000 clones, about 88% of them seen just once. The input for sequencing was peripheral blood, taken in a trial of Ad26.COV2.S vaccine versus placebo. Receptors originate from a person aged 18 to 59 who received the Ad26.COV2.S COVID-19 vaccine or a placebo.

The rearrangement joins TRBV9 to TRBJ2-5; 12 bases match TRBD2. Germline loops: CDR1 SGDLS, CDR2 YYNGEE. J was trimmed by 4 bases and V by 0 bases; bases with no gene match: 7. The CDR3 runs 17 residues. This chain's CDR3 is CASSVGLAGGPRETQYF. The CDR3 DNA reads TGTGCCAGCAGCGTAGGGCTAGCGGGGGGGCCACGAGAGACCCAGTACTTC.

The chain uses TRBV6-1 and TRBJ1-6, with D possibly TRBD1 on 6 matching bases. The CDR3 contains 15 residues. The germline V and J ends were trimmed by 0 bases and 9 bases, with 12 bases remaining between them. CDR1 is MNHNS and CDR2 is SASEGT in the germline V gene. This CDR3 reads CASSEARGAASPLHF. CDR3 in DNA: TGTGCCAGCAGTGAAGCGCGGGGGGCTGCTTCACCCCTCCACTTT.

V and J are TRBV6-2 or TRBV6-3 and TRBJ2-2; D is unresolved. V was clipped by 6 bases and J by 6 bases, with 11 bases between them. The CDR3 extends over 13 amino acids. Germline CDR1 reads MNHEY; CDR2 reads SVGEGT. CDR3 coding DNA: TGTGCCAGCAGCTCACCCCTTGCCGGGGAGCTGTTTTTT. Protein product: CASSSPLAGELFF.

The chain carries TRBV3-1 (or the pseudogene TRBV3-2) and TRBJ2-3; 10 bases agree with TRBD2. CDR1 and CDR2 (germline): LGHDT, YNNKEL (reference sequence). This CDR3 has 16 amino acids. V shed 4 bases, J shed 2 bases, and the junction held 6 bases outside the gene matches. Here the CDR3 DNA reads TGTGCCAGCAGCCCCTTAGCGGGGGGACACACAGATACGCAGTATTTT. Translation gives CASSPLAGGHTDTQYF.

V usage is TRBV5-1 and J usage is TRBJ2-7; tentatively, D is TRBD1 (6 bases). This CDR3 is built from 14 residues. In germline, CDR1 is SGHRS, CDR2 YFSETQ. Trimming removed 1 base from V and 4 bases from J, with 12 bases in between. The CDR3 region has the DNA TGCGCCAGCAGCTTGTCCTCAGGGGAATACGAGCAGTACTTC. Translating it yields CASSLSSGEYEQYF.

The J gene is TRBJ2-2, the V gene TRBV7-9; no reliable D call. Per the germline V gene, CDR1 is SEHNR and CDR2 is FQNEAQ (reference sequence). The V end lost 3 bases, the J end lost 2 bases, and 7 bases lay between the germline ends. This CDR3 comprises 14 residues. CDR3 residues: CASSFGVNTGELFF. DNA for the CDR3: TGTGCCAGCAGCTTTGGAGTTAACACCGGGGAGCTGTTTTTT. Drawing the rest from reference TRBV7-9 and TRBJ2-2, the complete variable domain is DTGVSQNPRHKITKRGQNVTFRCDPISEHNRLYWYRQTLGQGPEFLTYFQNEAQLEKSRLLSDRFSAERPKGSFSTLEIQRTEQGDSAMYLCASSFGVNTGELFFGEGSRLTVL.

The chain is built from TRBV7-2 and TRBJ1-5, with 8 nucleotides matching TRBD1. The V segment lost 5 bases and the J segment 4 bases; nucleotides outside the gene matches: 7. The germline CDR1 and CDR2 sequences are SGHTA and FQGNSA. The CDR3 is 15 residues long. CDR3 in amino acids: CASSPTTGENQPQHF. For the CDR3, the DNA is TGTGCCAGCAGCCCGACGACAGGGGAGAATCAGCCCCAGCATTTT.

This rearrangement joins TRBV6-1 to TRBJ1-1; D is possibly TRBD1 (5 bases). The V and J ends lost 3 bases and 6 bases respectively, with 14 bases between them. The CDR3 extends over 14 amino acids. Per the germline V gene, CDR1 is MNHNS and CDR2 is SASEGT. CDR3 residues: CASSEGLVRAEAFF. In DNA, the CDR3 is TGTGCCAGCAGTGAGGGGCTCGTTAGGGCTGAAGCTTTCTTT.

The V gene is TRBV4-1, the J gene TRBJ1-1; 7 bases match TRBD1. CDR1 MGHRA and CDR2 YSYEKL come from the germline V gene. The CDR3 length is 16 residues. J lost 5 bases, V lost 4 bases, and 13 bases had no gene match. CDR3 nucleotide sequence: TGCGCCAGCAGCCTCAGGGGGGGAGGGGGCGATACTGAAGCTTTCTTT. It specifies CASSLRGGGGDTEAFF.

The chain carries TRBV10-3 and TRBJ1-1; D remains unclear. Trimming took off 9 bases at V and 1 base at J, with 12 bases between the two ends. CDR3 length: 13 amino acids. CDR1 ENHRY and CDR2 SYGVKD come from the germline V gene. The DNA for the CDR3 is TGTGCCATTTCACGGCTGGGGAACACTGAAGCTTTCTTT. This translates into CAISRLGNTEAFF.

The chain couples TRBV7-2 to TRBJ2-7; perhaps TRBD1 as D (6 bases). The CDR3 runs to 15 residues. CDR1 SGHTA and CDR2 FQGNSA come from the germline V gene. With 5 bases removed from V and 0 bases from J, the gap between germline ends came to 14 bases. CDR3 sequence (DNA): TGTGCCAGCAGCCAACGGACAGTAAGCTCCTACGAGCAGTACTTC. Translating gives CASSQRTVSSYEQYF. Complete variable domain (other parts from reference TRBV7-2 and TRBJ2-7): GAGVSQSPSNKVTEKGKDVELRCDPISGHTALYWYRQSLGQGLEFLIYFQGNSAPDKSGLPSDRFSAERTGGSVSTLTIQRTQQEDSAVYLCASSQRTVSSYEQYFGPGTRLTVT.

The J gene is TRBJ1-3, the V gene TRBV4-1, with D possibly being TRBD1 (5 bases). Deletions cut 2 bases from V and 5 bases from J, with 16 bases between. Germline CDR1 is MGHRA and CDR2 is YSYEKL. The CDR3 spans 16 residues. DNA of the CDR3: TGCGCCAGCAGCCAAATAGGTCGGGACCTAAGAAACACCATATATTTT. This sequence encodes CASSQIGRDLRNTIYF.

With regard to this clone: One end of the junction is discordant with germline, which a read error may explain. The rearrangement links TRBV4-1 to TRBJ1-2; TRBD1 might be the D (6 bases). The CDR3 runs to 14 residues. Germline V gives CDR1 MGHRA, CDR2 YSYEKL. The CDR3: CARSQGGGRGGYTF. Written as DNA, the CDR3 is TGCGCCCGCAGCCAAGGGGGGGGGCGCGGTGGCTACACCTTC.

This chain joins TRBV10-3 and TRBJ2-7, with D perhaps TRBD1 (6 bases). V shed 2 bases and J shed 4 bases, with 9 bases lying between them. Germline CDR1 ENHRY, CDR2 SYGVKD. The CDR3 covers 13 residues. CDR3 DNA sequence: TGTGCCATCAGTGAGGGGACACATTACGAGCAGTACTTC. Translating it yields CAISEGTHYEQYF.

This chain's CDR3 is CASSYTDTEAFF. DNA for the CDR3: TGTGCCAGCAGTTATACGGACACTGAAGCTTTCTTT. The chain has TRBV6-2 or TRBV6-3 and TRBJ1-1; unclear D gene. Germline lookup yields CDR1 MNHEY and CDR2 SVGEGT. V dropped 3 bases and J dropped 3 bases, with 5 bases sitting between them. The CDR3 totals 12 residues.

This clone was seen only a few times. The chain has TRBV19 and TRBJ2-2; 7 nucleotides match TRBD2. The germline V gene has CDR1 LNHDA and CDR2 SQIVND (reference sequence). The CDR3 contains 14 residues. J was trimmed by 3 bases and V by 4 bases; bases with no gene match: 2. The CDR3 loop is CASSRDYYTGELFF. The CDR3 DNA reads TGTGCCAGTAGTAGGGACTATTACACCGGGGAGCTGTTTTTT.

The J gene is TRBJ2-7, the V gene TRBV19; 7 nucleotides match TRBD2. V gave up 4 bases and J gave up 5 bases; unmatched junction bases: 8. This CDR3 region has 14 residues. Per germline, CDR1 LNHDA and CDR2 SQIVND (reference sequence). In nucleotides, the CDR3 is TGTGCCAGTAGTAGGGAGGGGTCAGGTGACGAGCAGTACTTC. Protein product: CASSREGSGDEQYF.

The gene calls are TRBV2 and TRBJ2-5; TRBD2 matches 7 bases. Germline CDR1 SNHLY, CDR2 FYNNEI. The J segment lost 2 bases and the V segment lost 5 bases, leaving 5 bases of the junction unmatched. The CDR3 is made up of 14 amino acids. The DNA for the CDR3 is TGTGCCAGCAGTAGCGGGGAGGGGCAAGAGACCCAGTACTTC. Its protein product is CASSSGEGQETQYF.

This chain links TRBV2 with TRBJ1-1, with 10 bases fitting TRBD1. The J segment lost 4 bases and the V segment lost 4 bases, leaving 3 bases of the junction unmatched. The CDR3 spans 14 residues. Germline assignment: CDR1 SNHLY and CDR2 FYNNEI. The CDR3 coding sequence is TGTGCCAGCAGTGGACAGGGGGCTTTCACTGAAGCTTTCTTT. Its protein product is CASSGQGAFTEAFF.

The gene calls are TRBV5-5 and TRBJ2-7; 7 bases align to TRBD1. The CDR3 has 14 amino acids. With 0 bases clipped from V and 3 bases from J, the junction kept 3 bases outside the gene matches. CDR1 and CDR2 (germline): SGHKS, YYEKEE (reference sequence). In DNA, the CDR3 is TGTGCCAGCAGCTTGGTGCAGGGGGACTACGAGCAGTACTTC. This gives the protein CASSLVQGDYEQYF.

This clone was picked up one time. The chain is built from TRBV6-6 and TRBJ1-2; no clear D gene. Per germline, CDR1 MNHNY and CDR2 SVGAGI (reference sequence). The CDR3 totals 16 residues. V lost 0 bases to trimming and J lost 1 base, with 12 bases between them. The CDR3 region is CASSYSVRGDNYGYTF. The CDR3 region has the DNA TGTGCCAGCAGTTACTCCGTCCGGGGAGATAACTATGGCTACACCTTC.

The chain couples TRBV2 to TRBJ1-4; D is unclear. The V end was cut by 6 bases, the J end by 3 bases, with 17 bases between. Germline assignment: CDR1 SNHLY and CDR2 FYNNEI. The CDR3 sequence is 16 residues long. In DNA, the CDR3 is TGTGCCAGCAGCCACCCCGGCGGACCCGCTAATGAAAAACTGTTTTTT. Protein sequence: CASSHPGGPANEKLFF. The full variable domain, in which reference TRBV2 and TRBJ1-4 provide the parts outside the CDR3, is EPEVTQTPSHQVTQMGQEVILRCVPISNHLYFYWYRQILGQKVEFLVSFYNNEISEKSEIFDDQFSVERPDGSNFTLKIRSTKLEDSAMYFCASSHPGGPANEKLFFGSGTQLSVL.

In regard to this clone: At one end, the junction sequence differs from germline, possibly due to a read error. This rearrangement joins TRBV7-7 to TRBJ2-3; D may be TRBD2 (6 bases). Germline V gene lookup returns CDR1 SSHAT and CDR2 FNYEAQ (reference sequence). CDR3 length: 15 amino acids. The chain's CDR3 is CASSSGGVGTDTQYF. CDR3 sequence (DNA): TGTGCTAGCAGTTCTGGAGGGGTCGGCACAGATACGCAGTATTTT.

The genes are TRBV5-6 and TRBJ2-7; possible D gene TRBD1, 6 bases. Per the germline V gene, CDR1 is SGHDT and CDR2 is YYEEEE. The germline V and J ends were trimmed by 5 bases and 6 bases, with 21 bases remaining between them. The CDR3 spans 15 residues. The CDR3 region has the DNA TGTGCCAGCAGAGTGCGAGGGACATCAGGTAGCGAGCAGTACTTC. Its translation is CASRVRGTSGSEQYF.

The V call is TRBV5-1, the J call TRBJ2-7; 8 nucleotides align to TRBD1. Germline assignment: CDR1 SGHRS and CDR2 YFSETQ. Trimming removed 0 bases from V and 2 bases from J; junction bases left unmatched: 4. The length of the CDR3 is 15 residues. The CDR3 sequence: CASSLGWTGPYEQYF. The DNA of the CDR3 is TGCGCCAGCAGCTTGGGGTGGACAGGGCCCTACGAGCAGTACTTC.

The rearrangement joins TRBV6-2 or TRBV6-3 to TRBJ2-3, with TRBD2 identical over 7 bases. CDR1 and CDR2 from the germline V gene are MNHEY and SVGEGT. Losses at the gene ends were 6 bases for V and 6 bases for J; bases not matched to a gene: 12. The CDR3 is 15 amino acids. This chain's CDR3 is CASSLWGGRRDTQYF. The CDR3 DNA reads TGTGCCAGCAGCCTCTGGGGGGGGAGGAGGGATACGCAGTATTTT.